The source of this T cell receptor (beta chain) is a study of liver allograft versus peripheral blood T cells. About the study: Recipients' peripheral blood supplied the T cell receptor repertoires against which those in transplanted livers were compared. General study results and limits: Within liver allografts, T cell receptor repertoires were reportedly different from those in peripheral blood.

Trimming shortened V by 7 bases and J by 4 bases, and 14 bases separated the two germline ends. CDR3 size: 14 residues. CDR1 and CDR2 (germline): MNHNS, SASEGT. TCRdb re-analysed the reads in MiXCR, keeping a single row per CDR3 protein. The table shows about 8,400 distinct CDR3 sequences, with over 15% occurring only once. Remarks on this clonotype: The antigen remains undetermined.

The receptor was derived from a human patient who had a liver transplant. Some of the T cells may derive from the graft donor. The chain recombines TRBV6-1 with TRBJ1-3; D is possibly TRBD1 (6 bases). The CDR3 spells CASILGGAGNTIYF. Written as DNA, the CDR3 is TGTGCCAGCATCTTGGGGGGGGCCGGAAACACCATATATTTT.